The entry below gives a single TCR beta chain sequence along with its context. This sample stems from a study of blood T cell repertoires in COVID-19. Generated by immunoSEQ multiplex PCR, the TCRdb table keeps only in-frame clones and is missing some. The sample contains 65,000 to 80,000 clones, about 93% of which appear only once. CDR1 and CDR2 from the germline V gene are LNHDA and SQIVND (reference sequence). The V and J ends lost 8 bases and 8 bases, in that order; junction bases with no gene match: 9. The CDR3 extends over 14 amino acids. Sequencing used peripheral blood. This chain joins TRBV19 and TRBJ2-4; TRBD2 matches 10 bases. The sequence derives from a human donor in a cohort sampled during active COVID-19. This CDR3 reads CASRPGAGGDIQYF. The CDR3 DNA sequence: TGTGCCAGTCGTCCAGGAGCGGGGGGGGACATTCAGTACTTC. Using reference TRBV19 and TRBJ2-4 for the parts outside the CDR3, the full variable domain is DGGITQSPKYLFRKEGQNVTLSCEQNLNHDAMYWYRQDPGQGLRLIYYSQIVNDFQKGDIAEGYSVSREKKESFPLTVTSAQKNPTAFYLCASRPGAGGDIQYFGAGTRLSVL.